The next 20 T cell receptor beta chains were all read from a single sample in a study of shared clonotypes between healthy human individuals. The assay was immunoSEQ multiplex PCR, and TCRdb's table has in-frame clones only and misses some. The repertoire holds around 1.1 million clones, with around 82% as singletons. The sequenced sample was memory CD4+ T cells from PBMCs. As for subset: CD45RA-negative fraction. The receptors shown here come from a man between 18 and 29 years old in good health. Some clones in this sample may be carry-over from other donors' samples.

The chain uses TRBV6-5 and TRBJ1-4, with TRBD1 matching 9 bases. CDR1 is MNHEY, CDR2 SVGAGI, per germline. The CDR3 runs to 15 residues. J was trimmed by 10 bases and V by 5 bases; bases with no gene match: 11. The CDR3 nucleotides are TGTGCCAGCAGTCCCCCCGGGACAGGGAGCGGAAAACTGTTTTTT. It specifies CASSPPGTGSGKLFF.

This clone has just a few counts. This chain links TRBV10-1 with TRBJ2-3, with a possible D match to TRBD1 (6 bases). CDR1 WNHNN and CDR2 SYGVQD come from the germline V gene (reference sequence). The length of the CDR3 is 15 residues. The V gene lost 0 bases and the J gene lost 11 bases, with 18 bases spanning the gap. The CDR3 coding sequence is TGCGCCAGCAGTGAGTCCGCTACAGGGTTCGGTGGGCAGTATTTT. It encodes CASSESATGFGGQYF.

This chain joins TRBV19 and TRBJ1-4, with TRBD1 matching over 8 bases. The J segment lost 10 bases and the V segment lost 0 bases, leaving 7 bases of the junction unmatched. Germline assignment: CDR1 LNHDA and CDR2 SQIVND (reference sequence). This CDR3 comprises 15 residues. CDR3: CASSIESGGIGKLFF. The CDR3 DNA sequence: TGTGCCAGTAGTATAGAGTCAGGGGGCATCGGAAAACTGTTTTTT.

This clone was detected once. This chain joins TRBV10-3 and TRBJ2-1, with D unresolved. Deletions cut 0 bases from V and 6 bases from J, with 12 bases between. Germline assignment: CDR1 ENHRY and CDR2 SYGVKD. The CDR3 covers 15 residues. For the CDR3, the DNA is TGTGCCATCAGTGAGTCCCTGGGCCCCACCAATGAGCAGTTCTTC. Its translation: CAISESLGPTNEQFF.

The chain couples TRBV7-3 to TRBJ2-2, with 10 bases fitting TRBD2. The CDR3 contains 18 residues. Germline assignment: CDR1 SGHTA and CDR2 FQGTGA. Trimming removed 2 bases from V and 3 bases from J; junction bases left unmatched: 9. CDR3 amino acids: CASSLYASGRKDTGELFF. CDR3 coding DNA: TGTGCCAGCAGCTTATATGCTAGCGGGAGAAAGGACACCGGGGAGCTGTTTTTT.

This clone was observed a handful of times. In DNA form, the CDR3 reads TGTGCCAGCAGCCTGACAGGGGGGGAGCCCCAGCATTTT. Residues: CASSLTGGEPQHF. This chain uses TRBV7-9 with TRBJ1-5, with 9 nucleotides matching TRBD1. The germline V gene encodes CDR1 SEHNR and CDR2 FQNEAQ (reference sequence). J gave up 8 bases and V 5 bases, and 4 bases lay outside the gene matches. This CDR3 contains 13 residues.

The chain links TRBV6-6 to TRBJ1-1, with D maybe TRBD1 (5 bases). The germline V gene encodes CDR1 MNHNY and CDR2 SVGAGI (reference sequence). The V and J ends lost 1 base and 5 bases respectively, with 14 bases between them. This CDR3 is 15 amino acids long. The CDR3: CASSYLRPEGTEAFF. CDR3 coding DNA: TGTGCCAGCAGTTACTTAAGGCCCGAGGGGACTGAAGCTTTCTTT.

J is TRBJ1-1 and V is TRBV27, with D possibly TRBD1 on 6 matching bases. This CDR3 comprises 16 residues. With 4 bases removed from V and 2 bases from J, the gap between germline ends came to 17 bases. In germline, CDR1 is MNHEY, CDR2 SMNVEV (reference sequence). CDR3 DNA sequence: TGTGCCAGCAGTTCAATGACAGGCCCGAGCAACACTGAAGCTTTCTTT. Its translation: CASSSMTGPSNTEAFF.

The CDR3 region is CASSLNPGTASYEQYF. The CDR3 DNA is TGTGCCAGCAGCCTGAACCCCGGGACAGCCTCCTACGAGCAGTACTTC. V usage is TRBV5-6 and J usage is TRBJ2-7, with 7 positions matching TRBD1. Per the germline V gene, CDR1 is SGHDT and CDR2 is YYEEEE. This CDR3 is 16 amino acids long. V was pared by 4 bases and J by 0 bases, with 10 bases of the junction left unmatched.

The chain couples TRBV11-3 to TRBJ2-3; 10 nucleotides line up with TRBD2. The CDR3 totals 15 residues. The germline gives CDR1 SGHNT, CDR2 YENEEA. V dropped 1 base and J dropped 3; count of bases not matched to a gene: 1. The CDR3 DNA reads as TGTGCCAGCAGCTTAGGGGGACTAGCGACAGATACGCAGTATTTT. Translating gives CASSLGGLATDTQYF.

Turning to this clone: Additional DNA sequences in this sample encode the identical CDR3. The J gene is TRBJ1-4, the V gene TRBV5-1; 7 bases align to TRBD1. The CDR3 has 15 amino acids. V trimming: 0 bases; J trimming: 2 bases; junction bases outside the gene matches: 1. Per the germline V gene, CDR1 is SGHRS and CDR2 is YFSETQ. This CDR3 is CASSLARGTNEKLFF. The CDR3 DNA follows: TGCGCCAGCAGCTTGGCCAGGGGGACTAATGAAAAACTGTTTTTT. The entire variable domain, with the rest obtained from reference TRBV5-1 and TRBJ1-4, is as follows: KAGVTQTPRYLIKTRGQQVTLSCSPISGHRSVSWYQQTPGQGLQFLFEYFSETQRNKGNFPGRFSGRQFSNSRSEMNVSTLELGDSALYLCASSLARGTNEKLFFGSGTQLSVL.

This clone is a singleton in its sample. The CDR3 DNA sequence: TGCGCCAGCAGCCGCGGGACAGATACTAGCGGGAGGGCCCGGGAGACCCAGTACTTC. Residues: CASSRGTDTSGRARETQYF. V and J are TRBV4-1 and TRBJ2-5; 13 bases map to TRBD2. The CDR3 totals 19 residues. Trimming took 4 bases from V and 5 from J; bases not matched to a gene: 16. Per germline, CDR1 MGHRA and CDR2 YSYEKL.

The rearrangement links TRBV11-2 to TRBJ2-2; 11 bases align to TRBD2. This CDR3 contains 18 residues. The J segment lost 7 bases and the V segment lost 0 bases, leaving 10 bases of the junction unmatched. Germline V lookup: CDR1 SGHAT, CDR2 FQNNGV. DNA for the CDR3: TGTGCCAGCAGCTTAGATCGTACTAGCGGGAGCGAGGGCGGGGAGCTGTTTTTT. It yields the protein CASSLDRTSGSEGGELFF.

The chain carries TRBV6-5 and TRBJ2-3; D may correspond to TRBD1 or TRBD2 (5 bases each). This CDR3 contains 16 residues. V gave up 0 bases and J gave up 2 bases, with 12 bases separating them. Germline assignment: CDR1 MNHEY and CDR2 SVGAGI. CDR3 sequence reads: CASSYSSGTSTDTQYF. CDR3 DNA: TGTGCCAGCAGTTACTCGTCGGGGACCTCCACAGATACGCAGTATTTT.

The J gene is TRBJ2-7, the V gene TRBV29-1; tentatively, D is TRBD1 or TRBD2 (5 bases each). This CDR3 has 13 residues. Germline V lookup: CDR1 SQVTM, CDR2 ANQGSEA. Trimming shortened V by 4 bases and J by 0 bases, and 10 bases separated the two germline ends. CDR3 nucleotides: TGCAGCGTTGCAGGGAGCCTCTCCTACGAGCAGTACTTC. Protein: CSVAGSLSYEQYF.

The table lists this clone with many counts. CDR3 amino acids: CASTLRDGNIQYF. CDR3 nucleotides: TGTGCCAGCACCCTCAGGGACGGTAACATTCAGTACTTC. This chain uses TRBV6-5 with TRBJ2-4; TRBD1 or TRBD2 may be the D gene (5 bases each). The CDR3 has 13 residues. V was clipped by 7 bases and J by 7 bases, with 14 bases between them. Per the germline V gene, CDR1 is MNHEY and CDR2 is SVGAGI.

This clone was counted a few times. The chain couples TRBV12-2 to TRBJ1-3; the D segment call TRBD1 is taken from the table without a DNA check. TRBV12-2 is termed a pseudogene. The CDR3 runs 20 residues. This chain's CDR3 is CASRLMVEGDRGSSGNTIYF. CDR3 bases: TGTGCAAGTCGCTTAATGGTAGAGGGGGACAGGGGGTCCTCTGGAAACACCATATATTTT.

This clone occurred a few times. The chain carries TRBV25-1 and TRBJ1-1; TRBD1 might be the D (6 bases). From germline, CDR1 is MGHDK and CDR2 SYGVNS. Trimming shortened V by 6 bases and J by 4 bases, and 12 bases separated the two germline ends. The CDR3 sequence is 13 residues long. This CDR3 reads CASSLGQLTEAFF. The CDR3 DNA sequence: TGTGCCAGCAGCTTAGGACAGCTCACTGAAGCTTTCTTT.

The CDR3 spells CASKGWDTEAFF. The CDR3, as DNA: TGTGCCAGCAAGGGCTGGGACACTGAAGCTTTCTTT. The V call is TRBV6-5, the J call TRBJ1-1, with D unclear. From germline, CDR1 is MNHEY and CDR2 SVGAGI. With 7 bases removed from V and 3 bases from J, the gap between germline ends came to 9 bases. CDR3 length: 12 amino acids.

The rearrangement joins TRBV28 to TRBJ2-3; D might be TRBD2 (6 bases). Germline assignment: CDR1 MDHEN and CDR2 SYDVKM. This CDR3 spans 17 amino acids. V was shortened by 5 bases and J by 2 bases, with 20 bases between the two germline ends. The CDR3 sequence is CASSIRVAAGPTDTQYF. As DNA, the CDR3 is TGTGCCAGCAGTATCAGGGTTGCGGCGGGGCCCACAGATACGCAGTATTTT.